The text below deals with one TCR beta chain. The data were obtained in a study of technical replicates of blood from four donors. Sequencing was performed with immunoSEQ multiplex PCR; in TCRdb, only in-frame clones are kept and a portion is missing. This sample has tens of thousands of clones, with around nine tenths found just once. CDR1 SEHNR and CDR2 FQNEAQ come from the germline V gene (reference sequence). V shed 5 bases, J shed 3 bases, and the junction held 11 bases outside the gene matches. The CDR3 runs 16 residues. The sequence came from a human donor in good health. The rearrangement uses TRBV7-9 and TRBJ2-7; 9 bases fit TRBD2. The material sequenced was T cells isolated from PBMCs. The CDR3 loop reads CASSPDGGRAYYEQYF. As DNA, the CDR3 is TGTGCCAGCAGCCCCGATGGCGGGAGGGCCTACTACGAGCAGTACTTC.